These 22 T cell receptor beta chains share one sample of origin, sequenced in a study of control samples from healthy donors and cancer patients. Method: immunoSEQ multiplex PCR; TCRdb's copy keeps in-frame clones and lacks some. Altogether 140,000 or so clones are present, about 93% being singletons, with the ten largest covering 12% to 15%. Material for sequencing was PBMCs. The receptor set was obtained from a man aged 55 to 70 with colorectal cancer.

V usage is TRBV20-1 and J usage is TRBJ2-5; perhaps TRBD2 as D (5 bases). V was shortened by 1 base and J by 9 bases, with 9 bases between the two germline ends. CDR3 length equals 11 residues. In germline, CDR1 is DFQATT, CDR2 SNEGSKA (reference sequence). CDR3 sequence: CSARVVEAQYF. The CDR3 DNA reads TGCAGTGCTAGAGTTGTGGAGGCCCAGTACTTC.

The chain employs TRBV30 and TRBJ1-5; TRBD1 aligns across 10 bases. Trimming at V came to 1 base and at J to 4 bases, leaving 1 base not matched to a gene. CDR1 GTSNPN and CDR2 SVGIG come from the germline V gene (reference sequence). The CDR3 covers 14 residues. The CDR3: CAWSGGQGNQPQHF. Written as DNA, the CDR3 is TGTGCCTGGAGTGGGGGACAGGGGAATCAGCCCCAGCATTTT.

CDR3 sequence reads: CASSEDRLNTGELFF. In DNA form, the CDR3 reads TGTGCCAGTAGTGAGGACAGGCTGAACACCGGGGAGCTGTTTTTT. This sequence joins TRBV19 and TRBJ2-2; 7 nucleotides line up with TRBD1. This CDR3 has 15 amino acids. V gave up 5 bases and J gave up 1 base; unmatched junction bases: 4. CDR1 is LNHDA and CDR2 is SQIVND in the germline V gene (reference sequence).

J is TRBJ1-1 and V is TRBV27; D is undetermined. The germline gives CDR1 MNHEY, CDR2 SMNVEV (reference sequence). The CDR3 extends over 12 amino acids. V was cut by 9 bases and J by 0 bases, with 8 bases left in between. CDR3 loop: CASQDVNTEAFF. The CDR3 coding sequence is TGTGCCAGTCAAGACGTGAACACTGAAGCTTTCTTT.

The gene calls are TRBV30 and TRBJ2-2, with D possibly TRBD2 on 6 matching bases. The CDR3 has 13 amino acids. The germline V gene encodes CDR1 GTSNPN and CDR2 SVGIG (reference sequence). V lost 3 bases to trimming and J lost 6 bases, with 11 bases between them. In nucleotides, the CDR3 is TGTGCCTGGAGCAGGGTAGCGGCCGGGGAGCTGTTTTTT. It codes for CAWSRVAAGELFF.

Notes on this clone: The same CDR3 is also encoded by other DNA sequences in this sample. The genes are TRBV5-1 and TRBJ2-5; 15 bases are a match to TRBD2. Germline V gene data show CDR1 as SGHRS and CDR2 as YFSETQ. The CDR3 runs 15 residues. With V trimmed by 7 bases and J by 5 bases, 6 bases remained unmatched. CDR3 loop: CASRTSGGAGETQYF. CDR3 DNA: TGCGCCAGCCGGACTAGCGGGGGGGCCGGGGAGACCCAGTACTTC.

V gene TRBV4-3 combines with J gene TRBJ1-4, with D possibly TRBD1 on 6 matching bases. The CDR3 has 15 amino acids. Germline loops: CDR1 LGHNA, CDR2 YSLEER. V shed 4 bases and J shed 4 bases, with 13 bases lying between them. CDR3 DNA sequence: TGCGCCAGCAGCCCTCGGGGGGCAGTTAATGAAAAACTGTTTTTT. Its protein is CASSPRGAVNEKLFF.

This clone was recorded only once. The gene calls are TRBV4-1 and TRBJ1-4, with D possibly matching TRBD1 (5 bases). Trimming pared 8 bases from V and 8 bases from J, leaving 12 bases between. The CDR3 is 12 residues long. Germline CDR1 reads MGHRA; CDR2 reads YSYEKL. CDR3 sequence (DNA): TGCGCCAGCCGGACATGGGGGGAAAAACTGTTTTTT. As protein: CASRTWGEKLFF.

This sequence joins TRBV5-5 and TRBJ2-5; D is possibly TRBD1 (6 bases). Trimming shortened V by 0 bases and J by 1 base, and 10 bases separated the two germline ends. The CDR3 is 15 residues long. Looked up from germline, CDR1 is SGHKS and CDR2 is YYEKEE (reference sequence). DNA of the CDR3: TGTGCCAGCAGCTTGGGGGGACATCTCCAAGAGACCCAGTACTTC. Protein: CASSLGGHLQETQYF.

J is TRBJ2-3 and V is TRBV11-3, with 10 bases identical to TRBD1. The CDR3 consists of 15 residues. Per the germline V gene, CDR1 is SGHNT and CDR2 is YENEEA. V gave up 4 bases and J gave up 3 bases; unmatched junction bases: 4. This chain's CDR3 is CASSSGQGETDTQYF. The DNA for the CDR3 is TGTGCCAGCAGCTCCGGACAGGGGGAGACAGATACGCAGTATTTT.

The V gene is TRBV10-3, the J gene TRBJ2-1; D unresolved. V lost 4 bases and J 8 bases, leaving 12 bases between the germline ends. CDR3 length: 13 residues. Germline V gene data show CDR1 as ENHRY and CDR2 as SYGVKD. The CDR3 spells CAISGAYEDEQFF. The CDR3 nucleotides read TGTGCCATCAGTGGTGCTTATGAGGATGAGCAGTTCTTC.

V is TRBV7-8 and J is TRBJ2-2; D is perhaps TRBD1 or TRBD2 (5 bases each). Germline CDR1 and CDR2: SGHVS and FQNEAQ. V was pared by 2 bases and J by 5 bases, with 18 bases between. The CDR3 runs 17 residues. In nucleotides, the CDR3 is TGTGCCAGCAGCTTAAGAGGGGCCGGGGCCTTGACCGGGGAGCTGTTTTTT. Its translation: CASSLRGAGALTGELFF.

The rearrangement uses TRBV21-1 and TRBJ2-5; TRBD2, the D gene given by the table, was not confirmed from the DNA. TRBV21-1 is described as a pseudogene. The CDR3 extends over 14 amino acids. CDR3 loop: CASSTGWSQETQYF. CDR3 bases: TGTGCCAGCAGCACGGGTTGGTCCCAAGAGACCCAGTACTTC.

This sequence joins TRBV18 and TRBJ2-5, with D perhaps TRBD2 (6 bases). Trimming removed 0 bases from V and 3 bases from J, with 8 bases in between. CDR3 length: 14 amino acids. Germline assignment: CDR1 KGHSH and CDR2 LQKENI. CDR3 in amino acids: CASSPPSGKETQYF. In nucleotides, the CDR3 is TGTGCCAGCTCACCACCTAGCGGAAAAGAGACCCAGTACTTC.

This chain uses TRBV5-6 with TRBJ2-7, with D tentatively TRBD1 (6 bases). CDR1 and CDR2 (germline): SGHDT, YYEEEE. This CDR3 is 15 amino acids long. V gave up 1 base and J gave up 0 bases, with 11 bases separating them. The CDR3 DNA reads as TGTGCCAGCAGCTTGACAGACAGGCCCTCCTACGAGCAGTACTTC. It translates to CASSLTDRPSYEQYF.

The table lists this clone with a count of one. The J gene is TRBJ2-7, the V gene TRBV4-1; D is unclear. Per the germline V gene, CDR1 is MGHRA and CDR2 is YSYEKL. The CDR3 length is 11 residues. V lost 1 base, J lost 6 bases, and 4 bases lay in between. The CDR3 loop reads CASSQGSEQYF. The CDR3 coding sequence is TGCGCCAGCAGCCAAGGATCCGAGCAGTACTTC.

CDR3 protein: CAWSVRPPLHF. The CDR3 DNA sequence: TGTGCCTGGAGTGTACGGCCACCCCTCCACTTT. The chain uses TRBV30 and TRBJ1-6; D is uncertain. The CDR3 extends over 11 amino acids. Germline lookup yields CDR1 GTSNPN and CDR2 SVGIG (reference sequence). Trimming pared 0 bases from V and 11 bases from J, leaving 5 bases between.

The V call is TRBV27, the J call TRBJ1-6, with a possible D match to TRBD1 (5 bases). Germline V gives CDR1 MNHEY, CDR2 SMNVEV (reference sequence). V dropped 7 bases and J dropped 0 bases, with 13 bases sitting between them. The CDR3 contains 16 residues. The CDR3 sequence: CASTPGTGSYNSPLHF. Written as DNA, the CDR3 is TGTGCCAGCACACCCGGGACGGGCTCCTATAATTCACCCCTCCACTTT.

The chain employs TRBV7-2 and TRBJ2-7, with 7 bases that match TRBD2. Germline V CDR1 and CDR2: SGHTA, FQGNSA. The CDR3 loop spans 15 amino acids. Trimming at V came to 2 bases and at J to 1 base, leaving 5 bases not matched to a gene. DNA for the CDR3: TGTGCCAGCAGCTTATCCAGCGGGGATTCCTACGAGCAGTACTTC. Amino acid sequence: CASSLSSGDSYEQYF. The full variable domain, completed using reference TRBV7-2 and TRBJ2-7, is GAGVSQSPSNKVTEKGKDVELRCDPISGHTALYWYRQSLGQGLEFLIYFQGNSAPDKSGLPSDRFSAERTGGSVSTLTIQRTQQEDSAVYLCASSLSSGDSYEQYFGPGTRLTVT.

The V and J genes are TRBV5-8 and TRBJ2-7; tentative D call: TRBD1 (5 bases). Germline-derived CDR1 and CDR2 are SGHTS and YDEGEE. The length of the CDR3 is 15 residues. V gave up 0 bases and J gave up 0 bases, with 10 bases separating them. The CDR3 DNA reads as TGTGCCAGCAGCTTGGGACAGTCCAGCTCCTACGAGCAGTACTTC. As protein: CASSLGQSSSYEQYF.

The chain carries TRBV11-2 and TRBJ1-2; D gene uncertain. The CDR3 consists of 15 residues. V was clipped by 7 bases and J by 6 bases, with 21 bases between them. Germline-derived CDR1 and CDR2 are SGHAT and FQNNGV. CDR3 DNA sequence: TGTGCCAGCACCCCCTCAGGCCAGAGCATCAATGGCTACACCTTC. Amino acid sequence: CASTPSGQSINGYTF.

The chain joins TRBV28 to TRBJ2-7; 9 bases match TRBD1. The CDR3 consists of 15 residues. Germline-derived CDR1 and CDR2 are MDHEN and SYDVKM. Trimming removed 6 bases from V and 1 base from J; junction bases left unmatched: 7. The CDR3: CASRLPGTGSYEQYF. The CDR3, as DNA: TGTGCCAGCAGACTTCCCGGGACAGGGTCCTACGAGCAGTACTTC.